This T cell receptor (beta chain) was sequenced in a study of STAT5B mutations in CD4+ large granular lymphocyte leukemia. The study's findings and limits: 25% of private leukemic clonotypes occurred rarely in other patients' non-leukemic repertoires.

This CDR3 contains 13 residues. V was pared by 6 bases and J by 2 bases, with 10 bases between. CDR1 MDHEN and CDR2 SYDVKM come from the germline V gene. Concerning this clone: Its antigen remains unidentified.

Data came from immunoSEQ multiplex PCR; TCRdb stores just in-frame clones and leaves some out. The table lists about 30,000 clones, around 80% of them singletons. This chain connects TRBV28 to TRBJ1-1; possible D gene TRBD1, 5 bases. The TCR was taken from a human donor in good health. The sample was CD4+ T cells from blood buffy coats. CDR3 sequence reads: CASSATVNTEAFF. In DNA form, the CDR3 reads TGTGCCAGCAGCGCGACAGTTAACACTGAAGCTTTCTTT.